Following are 28 T cell receptor beta chains from one sample sequenced in a study of CD8 T cells in Susac syndrome. RNA, at roughly 0.5 to 1 ug, was reverse transcribed with random hexamers. One entry per CDR3 protein, called by TCRdb with MiXCR from the immunoSEQ multiplex PCR reads. The sample includes 250,000 to 300,000 distinct CDR3 sequences, roughly 85% seen only once; the top ten take around 0.11%. The sequencing sample was made of CD8+ T cells from PBMCs. Receptor source: a human donor with multiple sclerosis.

The V call is TRBV12-3 or TRBV12-4, the J call TRBJ1-2; D uncertain. Between the trimmed V and J ends, which lost 4 bases and 7 bases, there was a span of 7 bases. The CDR3 loop spans 11 amino acids. CDR3 DNA: TGTGCCAGCAGTTCACTTACTGGCTACACCTTC. Amino acid sequence: CASSSLTGYTF.

The V call is TRBV21-1, the J call TRBJ2-5. TRBV21-1 is a pseudogene locus. The CDR3 spans 11 residues. The CDR3 spells CASSEEETQYF. CDR3 in DNA: TGTGCCAGCAGCGAGGAAGAGACCCAGTACTTC.

The chain is built from TRBV4-2 and TRBJ2-2; 7 positions match TRBD2. The J segment lost 1 base and the V segment lost 6 bases, leaving 2 bases of the junction unmatched. Germline values: CDR1 LGHNA, CDR2 YNFKEQ. The CDR3 sequence is 14 residues long. The CDR3 DNA follows: TGTGCCAGCAGGGGCGGGGGGAACACCGGGGAGCTGTTTTTT. It specifies CASRGGGNTGELFF.

The rearrangement links TRBV6-2 or TRBV6-3 to TRBJ1-1; the D is unclear. Germline V lookup: CDR1 MNHEY, CDR2 SVGEGT. The V end lost 7 bases, the J end lost 1 base, and 22 bases lay between the germline ends. The CDR3 contains 17 residues. This chain's CDR3 is CASTTLRPVPENTEAFF. The DNA for the CDR3 is TGTGCCAGCACTACCCTCCGTCCCGTCCCCGAGAACACTGAAGCTTTCTTT.

The V and J genes are TRBV11-2 and TRBJ1-1; D unclear. Germline CDR1 reads SGHAT; CDR2 reads FQNNGV. This CDR3 is 12 amino acids long. Trimming shortened V by 7 bases and J by 1 base, and 7 bases separated the two germline ends. CDR3 bases: TGTGCCAGCACCTCCCCGAACACTGAAGCTTTCTTT. Its translation is CASTSPNTEAFF.

The chain recombines TRBV5-4 with TRBJ2-7; D gene unclear. The V end was cut by 2 bases, the J end by 3 bases, with 9 bases between. The CDR3 consists of 13 residues. Germline CDR1 reads SGHNT; CDR2 reads YYREEE (reference sequence). The CDR3 DNA reads TGTGCCAGCAGCTTATGGGATTACTACGAGCAGTACTTC. Residues: CASSLWDYYEQYF. The entire variable domain, with the rest obtained from reference TRBV5-4 and TRBJ2-7, is as follows: ETGVTQSPTHLIKTRGQQVTLRCSSQSGHNTVSWYQQALGQGPQFIFQYYREEENGRGNFPPRFSGLQFPNYSSELNVNALELDDSALYLCASSLWDYYEQYFGPGTRLTVT.

This chain links TRBV7-9 with TRBJ1-1, with D perhaps TRBD1 (6 bases). Trimming shortened V by 4 bases and J by 0 bases, and 15 bases separated the two germline ends. Germline CDR1 SEHNR, CDR2 FQNEAQ (reference sequence). The CDR3 consists of 16 residues. CDR3 amino acids: CASSYFADRLNTEAFF. CDR3 nucleotides: TGTGCCAGCAGCTACTTTGCGGACAGACTGAACACTGAAGCTTTCTTT. Filled out from reference TRBV7-9 and TRBJ1-1, the complete variable domain reads DTGVSQNPRHKITKRGQNVTFRCDPISEHNRLYWYRQTLGQGPEFLTYFQNEAQLEKSRLLSDRFSAERPKGSFSTLEIQRTEQGDSAMYLCASSYFADRLNTEAFFGQGTRLTVV.

The chain combines TRBV2 with TRBJ1-2; TRBD1 agrees at 7 bases. The CDR3 has 14 residues. Germline V lookup: CDR1 SNHLY, CDR2 FYNNEI. V lost 5 bases and J lost 3; bases outside the gene matches: 6. The CDR3 here is CASSLDRVDYGYTF. The CDR3 nucleotides read TGTGCCAGCAGTCTAGACAGGGTCGACTATGGCTACACCTTC.

This chain joins TRBV2 and TRBJ1-1; TRBD1 matches 7 bases. Germline-derived CDR1 and CDR2 are SNHLY and FYNNEI. After removal of 1 base from V and 1 base from J, the junction contained 12 bases not matched to a gene. The CDR3 runs to 18 residues. The CDR3 spells CASSEGGENYRGNTEAFF. The DNA for the CDR3 is TGTGCCAGCAGTGAAGGAGGAGAAAACTACAGGGGGAACACTGAAGCTTTCTTT.

The rearrangement links TRBV5-6 to TRBJ2-1; TRBD2 might be the D (6 bases). Germline V gene lookup returns CDR1 SGHDT and CDR2 YYEEEE. This CDR3 is built from 16 residues. The V end lost 0 bases, the J end lost 2 bases, and 12 bases lay between the germline ends. The CDR3 sequence is CASSLEGLGTYNEQFF. CDR3 DNA sequence: TGTGCCAGCAGCTTGGAGGGACTGGGAACCTACAATGAGCAGTTCTTC.

In its sample, this clonotype was seen a few times. The chain combines TRBV11-1 with TRBJ2-7; 9 bases are shared with TRBD1. CDR1 is SGHAT and CDR2 is FQDESV in the germline V gene (reference sequence). This CDR3 is built from 15 residues. V lost 5 bases to trimming and J lost 4 bases; unmatched junction nucleotides: 9. CDR3 sequence reads: CASSQPGQGRYEQYF. The CDR3 DNA reads TGTGCCAGCAGCCAACCGGGACAGGGTCGATACGAGCAGTACTTC.

This clonotype appeared once. This chain connects TRBV7-9 to TRBJ2-5; 8 bases map to TRBD2. There are 13 residues in the CDR3. Germline V gene sequence: CDR1 SEHNR, CDR2 FQNEAQ (reference sequence). Unmatched junction bases numbered 2, after V lost 3 bases and J lost 5 bases. CDR3 sequence: CASSFSGTETQYF. The DNA of the CDR3 is TGTGCCAGCAGCTTTAGCGGGACTGAGACCCAGTACTTC. Together with reference TRBV7-9 and TRBJ2-5, the CDR3 gives the full variable domain: DTGVSQNPRHKITKRGQNVTFRCDPISEHNRLYWYRQTLGQGPEFLTYFQNEAQLEKSRLLSDRFSAERPKGSFSTLEIQRTEQGDSAMYLCASSFSGTETQYFGPGTRLLVL.

The chain joins TRBV30 to TRBJ1-1; no firm D call. The CDR3 runs 10 residues. The germline gives CDR1 GTSNPN, CDR2 SVGIG (reference sequence). Trimming removed 4 bases from V and 4 bases from J, with 4 bases in between. In DNA, the CDR3 is TGTGCCTGGAAAGTCACTGAAGCTTTCTTT. Amino acid sequence: CAWKVTEAFF.

The chain carries TRBV5-6 and TRBJ2-2; D is undetermined. CDR1 SGHDT and CDR2 YYEEEE come from the germline V gene. Between the trimmed V and J ends, which lost 0 bases and 8 bases, there was a span of 11 bases. The CDR3 length is 14 residues. The CDR3 sequence is CASSLAVSFGELFF. The CDR3 coding sequence is TGTGCCAGCAGCTTGGCCGTCAGTTTTGGGGAGCTGTTTTTT.

This chain uses TRBV9 with TRBJ2-7, with D unresolved. The CDR3 consists of 13 residues. CDR1 and CDR2 from the germline V gene are SGDLS and YYNGEE. V was shortened by 2 bases and J by 2 bases, with 8 bases between the two germline ends. CDR3 region: CASSVGGPYEQYF. The CDR3 nucleotides are TGTGCCAGCAGCGTCGGTGGTCCCTACGAGCAGTACTTC.

The rearrangement links TRBV5-5 to TRBJ2-7; a possible D gene is TRBD2 (5 bases). Trimming removed 3 bases from V and 6 bases from J, with 13 bases in between. Germline V gives CDR1 SGHKS, CDR2 YYEKEE (reference sequence). This CDR3 spans 13 amino acids. The CDR3 here is CASSWTRDSEQYF. In DNA form, the CDR3 reads TGTGCCAGCAGCTGGACGAGGGATTCCGAGCAGTACTTC.

The gene calls are TRBV4-1 and TRBJ2-7; 11 positions agree with TRBD1. The CDR3 loop spans 14 amino acids. The germline V gene has CDR1 MGHRA and CDR2 YSYEKL. Germline trimming cut 5 bases from V and 4 bases from J; bases unmatched to any gene: 4. CDR3 protein: CASSTDRGLYEQYF. The CDR3 DNA reads as TGCGCCAGCAGCACGGACAGGGGGCTTTACGAGCAGTACTTC.

A few counts support this clonotype. This chain links TRBV27 with TRBJ2-7; D not resolved. The CDR3 runs 14 residues. The germline V gene has CDR1 MNHEY and CDR2 SMNVEV (reference sequence). V lost 2 bases, J lost 3 bases, and 11 bases lay in between. The CDR3 region is CASSLRLNDYEQYF. The CDR3 region has the DNA TGTGCCAGCAGTTTAAGACTCAACGACTACGAGCAGTACTTC.

This clonotype was observed a single time. The junction shows a germline mismatch at one end, possibly a read error. V gene TRBV28 combines with J gene TRBJ1-4; D may be TRBD1 (5 bases). Germline lookup yields CDR1 MDHEN and CDR2 SYDVKM. The CDR3 length is 14 residues. The CDR3 DNA reads TGTTCCAGCAACCCGACAGCCCCTTTTGAAAAACTGTTTTTT. Amino acid sequence: CSSNPTAPFEKLFF.

The chain employs TRBV7-9 and TRBJ2-1; maybe TRBD2 (5 bases). Trimming cost V 4 bases and J 9 bases, with 13 bases left between them. This CDR3 is 13 amino acids long. Germline loops: CDR1 SEHNR, CDR2 FQNEAQ (reference sequence). As DNA, the CDR3 is TGTGCCAGCAGCTATCTAGCCGGAGCTGAGCAGTTCTTC. It encodes CASSYLAGAEQFF.

V gene TRBV20-1 combines with J gene TRBJ2-7; D perhaps matches TRBD1 (5 bases). CDR1 is DFQATT and CDR2 is SNEGSKA in the germline V gene (reference sequence). The CDR3 has 15 amino acids. V lost 7 bases, J lost 3 bases, and 22 bases lay in between. The CDR3 reads CSEKGPRLGGYEQYF. CDR3 bases: TGCAGTGAAAAGGGGCCGCGGCTAGGCGGCTACGAGCAGTACTTC.

The chain has TRBV4-1 and TRBJ2-5; D is possibly TRBD2 (6 bases). The V and J ends lost 1 base and 2 bases respectively, with 8 bases between them. The CDR3 has 14 amino acids. CDR1 MGHRA and CDR2 YSYEKL come from the germline V gene. The CDR3 DNA is TGCGCCAGCAGCCAAGCGCTAGCGCAAGAGACCCAGTACTTC. Translation gives CASSQALAQETQYF.

The chain recombines TRBV5-6 with TRBJ2-1; D may be TRBD1 (5 bases). V shed 6 bases and J shed 9 bases, with 10 bases lying between them. CDR3 size: 11 residues. CDR1 and CDR2 (germline): SGHDT, YYEEEE. CDR3 in amino acids: CASTRGSEQFF. DNA of the CDR3: TGTGCCAGCACAAGGGGTAGTGAGCAGTTCTTC.

The chain recombines TRBV6-4 with TRBJ2-1; no clear D gene. The V end was cut by 0 bases, the J end by 10 bases, with 10 bases between. Per germline, CDR1 MRHNA and CDR2 SNTAGT. The CDR3 runs to 13 residues. The CDR3 here is CASSDSADAEQFF. CDR3 DNA sequence: TGTGCCAGCAGTGACTCGGCGGATGCGGAGCAGTTCTTC.

The chain joins TRBV12-5 to TRBJ2-3, with TRBD2 matching 7 bases. The CDR3 covers 18 residues. Germline V gives CDR1 LGHNT, CDR2 FRNRAP. J lost 1 base, V lost 0 bases, and 10 bases had no gene match. CDR3 nucleotides: TGTGCTAGTGGTTTGGTACAGGTTGGGAGGGCCGGCACAGATACGCAGTATTTT. Its protein product is CASGLVQVGRAGTDTQYF.

The chain combines TRBV12-5 with TRBJ2-1; D remains unclear. V shed 4 bases and J shed 4 bases, with 8 bases lying between them. The CDR3 is 13 amino acids. Germline CDR1 reads LGHNT; CDR2 reads FRNRAP. The CDR3 nucleotides are TGTGCTAGTGGTTCCACTACTTACAATGAGCAGTTCTTC. Protein product: CASGSTTYNEQFF.

The V and J genes are TRBV27 and TRBJ1-1; 7 positions match TRBD1. This CDR3 comprises 14 residues. With 2 bases clipped from V and 4 bases from J, the junction kept 4 bases outside the gene matches. CDR1 and CDR2 (germline): MNHEY, SMNVEV (reference sequence). CDR3 residues: CASSLTGASTEAFF. The CDR3 nucleotides read TGTGCCAGCAGTTTAACAGGGGCGAGCACTGAAGCTTTCTTT.

The gene calls are TRBV27 and TRBJ2-3, with TRBD2 as a possible D gene (5 bases). This CDR3 has 16 amino acids. CDR1 is MNHEY, CDR2 SMNVEV, per germline (reference sequence). The V and J ends lost 5 bases and 1 base respectively, with 16 bases between them. This CDR3 is CASSAGRGVGTDTQYF. The CDR3 DNA sequence: TGTGCCAGCAGTGCGGGCAGAGGCGTGGGCACAGATACGCAGTATTTT.